This T cell receptor (beta chain) was captured by sequencing in a study of human T cells and chemical hapten exposure. V shed 4 bases and J 5 bases; nucleotides not matched to a gene: 11. The germline gives CDR1 MNHNY, CDR2 SVGAGI (reference sequence). The CDR3 loop spans 15 amino acids. Indicated time point: patch test 3, about 24 weeks after DPC sensitization. As for treatment: therapeutic diphenylcyclopropenone sensitization with weekly scalp DPC. Attachment of unique molecular identifiers to individual cDNA molecules was performed in the library. One entry per CDR3 protein, called by TCRdb with MiXCR from the RACE reads. There are 190,000 or so distinct CDR3 sequences in the sample; under 30% occur only once, and about 2.3% lies in the top ten.

The source of this sequence is a woman aged 40 to 55 with alopecia areata. Some clones in this sample may be carry-over from other donors' samples. Sequencing was performed on whole blood, taken in connection with sensitization to the hapten diphenylcyclopropenone (DPC). The chain employs TRBV6-6 and TRBJ2-7, with 7 bases aligning to TRBD1. The CDR3 region has the DNA TGTGCCAGCAGTTCGCAGGGGGTGCGGGCGGACGAGCAGTACTTC. This gives the protein CASSSQGVRADEQYF.